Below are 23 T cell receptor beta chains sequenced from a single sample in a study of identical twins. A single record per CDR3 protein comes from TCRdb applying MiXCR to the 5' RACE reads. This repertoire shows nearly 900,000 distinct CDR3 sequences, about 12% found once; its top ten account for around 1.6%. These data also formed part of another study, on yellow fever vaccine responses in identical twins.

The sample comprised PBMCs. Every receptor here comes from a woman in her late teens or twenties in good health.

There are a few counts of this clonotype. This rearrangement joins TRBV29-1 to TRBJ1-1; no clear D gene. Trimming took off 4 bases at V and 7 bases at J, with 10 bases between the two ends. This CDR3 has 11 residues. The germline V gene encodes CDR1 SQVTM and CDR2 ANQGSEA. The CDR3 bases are TGCAGCGTTGTACGTGACATTGAAGCTTTCTTT. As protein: CSVVRDIEAFF.

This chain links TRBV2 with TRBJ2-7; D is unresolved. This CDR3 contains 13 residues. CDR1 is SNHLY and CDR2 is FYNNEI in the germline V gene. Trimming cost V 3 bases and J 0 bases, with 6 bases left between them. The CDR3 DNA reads TGTGCCAGCAGTGATCAGATCTCCTACGAGCAGTACTTC. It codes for CASSDQISYEQYF.

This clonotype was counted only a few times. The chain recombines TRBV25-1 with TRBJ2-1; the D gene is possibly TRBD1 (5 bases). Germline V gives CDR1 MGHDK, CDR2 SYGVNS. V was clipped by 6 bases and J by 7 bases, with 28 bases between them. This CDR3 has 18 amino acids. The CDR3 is CASRAALGHLDPDNEQFF. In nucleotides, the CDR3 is TGTGCCAGCAGAGCCGCCCTGGGGCACCTCGACCCCGATAATGAGCAGTTCTTC. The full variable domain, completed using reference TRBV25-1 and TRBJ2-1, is EADIYQTPRYLVIGTGKKITLECSQTMGHDKMYWYQQDPGMELHLIHYSYGVNSTEKGDLSSESTVSRIRTEHFPLTLESARPSHTSQYLCASRAALGHLDPDNEQFFGPGTRLTVL.

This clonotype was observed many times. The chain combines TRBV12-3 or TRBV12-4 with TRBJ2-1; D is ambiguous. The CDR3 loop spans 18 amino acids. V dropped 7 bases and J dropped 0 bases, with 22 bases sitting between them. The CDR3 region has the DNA TGTGCCAGCACCACTTTTTTTGGCGGCCTTAGCTCCTACAATGAGCAGTTCTTC. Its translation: CASTTFFGGLSSYNEQFF.

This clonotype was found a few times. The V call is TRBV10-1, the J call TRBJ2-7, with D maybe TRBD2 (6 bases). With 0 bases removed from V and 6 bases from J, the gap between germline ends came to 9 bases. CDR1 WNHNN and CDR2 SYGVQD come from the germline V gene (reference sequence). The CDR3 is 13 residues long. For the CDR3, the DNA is TGCGCCAGCAGTGAGTCGGTGGGGGGCGAGCAGTACTTC. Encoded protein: CASSESVGGEQYF.

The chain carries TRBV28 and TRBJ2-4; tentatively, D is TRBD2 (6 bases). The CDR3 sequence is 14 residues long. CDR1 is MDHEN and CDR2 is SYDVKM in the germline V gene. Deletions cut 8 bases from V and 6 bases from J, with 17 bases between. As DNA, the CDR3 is TGTGCCAGCGGACCCGGGACTTCTGGAAACATTCAGTACTTC. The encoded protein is CASGPGTSGNIQYF.

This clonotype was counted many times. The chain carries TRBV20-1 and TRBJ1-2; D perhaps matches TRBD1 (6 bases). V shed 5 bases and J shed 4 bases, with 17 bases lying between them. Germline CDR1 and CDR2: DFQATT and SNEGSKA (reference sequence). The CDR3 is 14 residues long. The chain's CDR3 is CSAWWGPHSYGYTF. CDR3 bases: TGCAGTGCTTGGTGGGGGCCGCATAGCTATGGCTACACCTTC.

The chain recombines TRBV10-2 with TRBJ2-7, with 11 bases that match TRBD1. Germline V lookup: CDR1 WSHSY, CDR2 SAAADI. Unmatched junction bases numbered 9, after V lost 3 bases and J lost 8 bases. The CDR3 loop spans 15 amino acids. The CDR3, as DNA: TGCGCCAGCAGTGAACCCGGGACAGGGGGTATGAAGCAGTACTTC. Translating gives CASSEPGTGGMKQYF.

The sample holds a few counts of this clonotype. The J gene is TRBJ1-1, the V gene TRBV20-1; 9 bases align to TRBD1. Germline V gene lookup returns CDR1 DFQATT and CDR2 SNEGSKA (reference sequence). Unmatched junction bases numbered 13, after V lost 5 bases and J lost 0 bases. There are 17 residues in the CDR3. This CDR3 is CSAAAAGTGTMNTEAFF. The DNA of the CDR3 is TGCAGTGCTGCAGCCGCCGGGACAGGGACCATGAACACTGAAGCTTTCTTT.

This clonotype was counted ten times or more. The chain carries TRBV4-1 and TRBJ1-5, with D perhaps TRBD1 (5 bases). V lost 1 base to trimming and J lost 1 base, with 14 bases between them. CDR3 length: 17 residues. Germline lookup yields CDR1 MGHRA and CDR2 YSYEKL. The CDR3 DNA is TGCGCCAGCAGCCAAGGGGACCGGGACCGAAGCAATCAGCCCCAGCATTTT. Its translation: CASSQGDRDRSNQPQHF.

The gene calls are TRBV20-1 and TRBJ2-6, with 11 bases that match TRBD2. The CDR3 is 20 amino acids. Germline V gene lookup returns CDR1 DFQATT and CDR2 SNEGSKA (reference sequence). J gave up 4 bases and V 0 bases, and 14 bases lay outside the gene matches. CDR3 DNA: TGCAGTGCTAGAGATCCCGTAGCGGGAGGGGACATTTGGGGGGCCAACGTCCTGACTTTC. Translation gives CSARDPVAGGDIWGANVLTF.

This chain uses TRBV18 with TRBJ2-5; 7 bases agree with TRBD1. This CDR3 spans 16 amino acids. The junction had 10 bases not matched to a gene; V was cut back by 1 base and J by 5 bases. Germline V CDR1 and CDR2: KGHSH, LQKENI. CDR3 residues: CASSPQGQTSAETQYF. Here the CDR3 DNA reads TGTGCCAGCTCACCACAGGGACAGACCTCGGCCGAGACCCAGTACTTC.

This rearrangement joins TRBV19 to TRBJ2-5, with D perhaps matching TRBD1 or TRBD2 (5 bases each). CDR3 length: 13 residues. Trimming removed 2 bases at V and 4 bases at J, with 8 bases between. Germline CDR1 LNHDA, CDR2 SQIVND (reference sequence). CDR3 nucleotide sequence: TGTGCCAGTAGTATAACTAGGGGAGAGACCCAGTACTTC. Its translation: CASSITRGETQYF. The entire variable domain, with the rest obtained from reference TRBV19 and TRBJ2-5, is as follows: DGGITQSPKYLFRKEGQNVTLSCEQNLNHDAMYWYRQDPGQGLRLIYYSQIVNDFQKGDIAEGYSVSREKKESFPLTVTSAQKNPTAFYLCASSITRGETQYFGPGTRLLVL.

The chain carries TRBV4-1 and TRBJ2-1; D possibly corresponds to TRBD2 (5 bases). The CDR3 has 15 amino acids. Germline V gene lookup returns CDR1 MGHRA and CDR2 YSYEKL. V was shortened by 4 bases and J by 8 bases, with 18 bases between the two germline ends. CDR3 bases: TGCGCCAGCAGCCTAGGGCCTAGAGGGATCGATGAGCAGTTCTTC. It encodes CASSLGPRGIDEQFF.

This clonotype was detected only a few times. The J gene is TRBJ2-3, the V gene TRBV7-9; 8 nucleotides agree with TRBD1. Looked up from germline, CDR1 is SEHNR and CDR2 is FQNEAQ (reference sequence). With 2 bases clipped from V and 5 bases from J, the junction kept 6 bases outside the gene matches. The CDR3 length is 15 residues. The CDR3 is CASSLYQGAGDTQYF. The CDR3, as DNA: TGTGCCAGCAGCTTATACCAGGGGGCTGGAGATACGCAGTATTTT. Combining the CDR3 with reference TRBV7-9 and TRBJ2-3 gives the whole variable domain DTGVSQNPRHKITKRGQNVTFRCDPISEHNRLYWYRQTLGQGPEFLTYFQNEAQLEKSRLLSDRFSAERPKGSFSTLEIQRTEQGDSAMYLCASSLYQGAGDTQYFGPGTRLTVL.

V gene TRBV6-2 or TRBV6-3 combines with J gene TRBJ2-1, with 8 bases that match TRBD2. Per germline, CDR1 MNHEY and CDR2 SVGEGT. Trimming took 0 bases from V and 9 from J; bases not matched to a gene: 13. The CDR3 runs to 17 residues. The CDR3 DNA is TGTGCCAGCAGTTACTCGGGGAGTAGCGGGGCCCCGGGTGAGCAGTTCTTC. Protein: CASSYSGSSGAPGEQFF.

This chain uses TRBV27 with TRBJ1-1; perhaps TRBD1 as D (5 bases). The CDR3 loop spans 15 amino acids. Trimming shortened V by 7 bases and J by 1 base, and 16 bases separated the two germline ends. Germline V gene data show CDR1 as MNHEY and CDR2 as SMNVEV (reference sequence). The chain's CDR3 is CASTNIGGGNTEAFF. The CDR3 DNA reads TGTGCCAGCACCAACATCGGGGGGGGGAACACTGAAGCTTTCTTT.

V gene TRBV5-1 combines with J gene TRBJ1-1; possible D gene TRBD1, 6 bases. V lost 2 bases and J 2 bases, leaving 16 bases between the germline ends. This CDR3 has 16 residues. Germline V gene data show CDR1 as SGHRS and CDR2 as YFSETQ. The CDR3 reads CASSFKAGAFNTEAFF. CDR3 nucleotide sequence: TGCGCCAGCAGCTTTAAGGCAGGGGCTTTTAACACTGAAGCTTTCTTT.

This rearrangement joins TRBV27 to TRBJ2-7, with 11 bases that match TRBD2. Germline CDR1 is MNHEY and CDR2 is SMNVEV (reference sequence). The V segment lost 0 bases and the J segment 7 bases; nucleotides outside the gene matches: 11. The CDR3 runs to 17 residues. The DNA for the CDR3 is TGTGCCAGCAGTTTATCCCCAACTAGCGGGAGAATAAATGAGCAGTACTTC. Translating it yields CASSLSPTSGRINEQYF.

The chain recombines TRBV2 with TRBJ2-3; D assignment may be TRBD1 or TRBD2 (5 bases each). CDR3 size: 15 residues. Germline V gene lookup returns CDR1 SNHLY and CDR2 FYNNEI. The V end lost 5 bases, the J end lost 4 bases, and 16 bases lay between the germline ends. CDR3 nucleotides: TGTGCCAGCAGTCCTAGGGGAGACCCGGCAGATACGCAGTATTTT. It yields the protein CASSPRGDPADTQYF.

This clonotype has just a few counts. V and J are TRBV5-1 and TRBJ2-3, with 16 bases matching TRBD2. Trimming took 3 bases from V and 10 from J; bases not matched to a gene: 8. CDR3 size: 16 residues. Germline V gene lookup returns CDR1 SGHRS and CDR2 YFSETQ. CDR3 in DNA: TGCGCCAGCAGCTCCGGGACTAGCGGGAGGGCCACGCCGCAGTATTTT. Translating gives CASSSGTSGRATPQYF.

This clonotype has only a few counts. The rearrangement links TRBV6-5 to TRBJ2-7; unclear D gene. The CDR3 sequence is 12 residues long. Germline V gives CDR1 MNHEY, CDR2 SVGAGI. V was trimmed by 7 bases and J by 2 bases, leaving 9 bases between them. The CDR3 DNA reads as TGTGCCAGCACCGGTATTGCCTACGAGCAGTACTTC. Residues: CASTGIAYEQYF.

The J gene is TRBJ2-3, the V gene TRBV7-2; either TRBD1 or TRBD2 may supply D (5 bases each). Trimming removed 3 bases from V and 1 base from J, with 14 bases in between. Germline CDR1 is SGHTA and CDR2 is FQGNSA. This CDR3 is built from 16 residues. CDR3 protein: CASSLGRVVGTDTQYF. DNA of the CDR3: TGTGCCAGCAGCTTGGGGCGGGTTGTGGGCACAGATACGCAGTATTTT.